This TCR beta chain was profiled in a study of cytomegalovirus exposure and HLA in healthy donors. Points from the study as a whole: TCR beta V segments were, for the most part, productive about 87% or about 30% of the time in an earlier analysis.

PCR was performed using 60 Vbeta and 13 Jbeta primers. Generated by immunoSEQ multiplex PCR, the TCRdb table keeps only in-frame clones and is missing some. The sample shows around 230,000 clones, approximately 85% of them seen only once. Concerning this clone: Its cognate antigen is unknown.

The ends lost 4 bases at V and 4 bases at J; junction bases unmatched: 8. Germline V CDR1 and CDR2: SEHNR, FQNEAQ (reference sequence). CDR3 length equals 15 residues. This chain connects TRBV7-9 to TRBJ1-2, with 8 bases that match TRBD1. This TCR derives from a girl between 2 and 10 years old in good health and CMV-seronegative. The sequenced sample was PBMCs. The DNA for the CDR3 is TGTGCCAGCAGCTCCCACAGGGGGGAGGGCTATGGCTACACCTTC. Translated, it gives CASSSHRGEGYGYTF.